What follows are 15 T cell receptor beta chains derived from one specimen sequenced in a study of CD8 T cells in ankylosing spondylitis. TCRdb re-analysed the 5' RACE reads in MiXCR, keeping a single row per CDR3 protein. The sample lists roughly 100,000 distinct CDR3 sequences, 8% to 10% occurring once. Specimen: blood, either unsorted or a sorted T cell fraction (not recorded which). These receptors all stem from a male donor with ankylosing spondylitis or in good health (not recorded which).

This clonotype was counted ten times or more. The chain recombines TRBV12-3 or TRBV12-4 with TRBJ2-1; D possibly uses TRBD1 or TRBD2 (7 bases each). The CDR3 runs 20 residues. Trimming removed 3 bases from V and 0 bases from J, with 24 bases in between. CDR3 residues: CASSLQAGSGRGGSYNEQFF. The CDR3 DNA sequence: TGTGCCAGCAGTTTGCAAGCGGGGTCAGGCAGGGGGGGCTCCTACAATGAGCAGTTCTTC.

This clonotype came up many times. V usage is TRBV20-1 and J usage is TRBJ2-1; D is unclear. The ends were cut back, 3 bases at V and 2 bases at J, with 8 bases in the middle. Germline V gene sequence: CDR1 DFQATT, CDR2 SNEGSKA (reference sequence). CDR3 size: 13 residues. The CDR3 nucleotides read TGCAGTGCTAGTTCCGTAACCTACAATGAGCAGTTCTTC. It translates to CSASSVTYNEQFF.

In its sample, this clonotype was seen many times. This chain connects TRBV7-8 to TRBJ2-1; D is perhaps TRBD1 (6 bases). V was trimmed by 5 bases and J by 6 bases, leaving 11 bases between them. Germline lookup yields CDR1 SGHVS and CDR2 FQNEAQ. The CDR3 consists of 13 residues. CDR3 region: CASSTGPLNEQFF. The CDR3 DNA sequence: TGTGCCAGCAGCACAGGGCCGCTCAATGAGCAGTTCTTC.

The chain carries TRBV19 and TRBJ2-1; D not resolved. Germline CDR1 LNHDA, CDR2 SQIVND (reference sequence). With 8 bases removed from V and 6 bases from J, the gap between germline ends came to 17 bases. The CDR3 runs 14 residues. CDR3 residues: CASRTSYPSNEQFF. The CDR3 DNA reads as TGTGCCAGTCGGACCTCTTACCCTAGCAATGAGCAGTTCTTC. Supplemented by reference TRBV19 and TRBJ2-1, the full variable domain reads DGGITQSPKYLFRKEGQNVTLSCEQNLNHDAMYWYRQDPGQGLRLIYYSQIVNDFQKGDIAEGYSVSREKKESFPLTVTSAQKNPTAFYLCASRTSYPSNEQFFGPGTRLTVL.

In this sample, this clonotype turned up many times. The rearrangement uses TRBV20-1 and TRBJ2-5, with D hard to call. The V end was cut by 7 bases, the J end by 6 bases, with 12 bases between. CDR1 and CDR2 from the germline V gene are DFQATT and SNEGSKA (reference sequence). This CDR3 spans 11 amino acids. CDR3 loop: CSGDLMQTQYF. Here the CDR3 DNA reads TGCAGTGGAGACCTCATGCAGACCCAGTACTTC.

This clonotype was counted ten times or more. The CDR3: CASSLDGRTQYF. CDR3 nucleotide sequence: TGCGCCAGCAGCTTGGATGGGCGAACCCAGTACTTC. The chain couples TRBV5-1 to TRBJ2-5; D call uncertain. Germline CDR1 SGHRS, CDR2 YFSETQ. This CDR3 region has 12 residues. Trimming removed 0 bases from V and 8 bases from J, with 8 bases in between. Supplemented by reference TRBV5-1 and TRBJ2-5, the full variable domain reads KAGVTQTPRYLIKTRGQQVTLSCSPISGHRSVSWYQQTPGQGLQFLFEYFSETQRNKGNFPGRFSGRQFSNSRSEMNVSTLELGDSALYLCASSLDGRTQYFGPGTRLLVL.

The table lists this clonotype with many counts. The chain is built from TRBV7-2 and TRBJ2-7; D could derive from TRBD1 or TRBD2 (5 bases each). CDR1 and CDR2 from the germline V gene are SGHTA and FQGNSA. The CDR3 extends over 14 amino acids. Trimming stripped 0 bases from V and 3 bases from J, with 9 bases between. This CDR3 is CASSLASDSYEQYF. CDR3 nucleotide sequence: TGTGCCAGCAGCTTAGCTAGCGACAGCTACGAGCAGTACTTC.

This clonotype was detected only a few times. The chain recombines TRBV11-3 with TRBJ1-1, with D hard to call. The V end was cut by 1 base, the J end by 4 bases, with 7 bases between. This CDR3 comprises 13 residues. Germline CDR1 SGHNT, CDR2 YENEEA. The CDR3 spells CASSLGRITEAFF. Written as DNA, the CDR3 is TGTGCCAGCAGCTTAGGACGGATCACTGAAGCTTTCTTT.

This clonotype was observed many times. The chain joins TRBV4-3 to TRBJ2-1; unclear D gene. From germline, CDR1 is LGHNA and CDR2 YSLEER. The V gene lost 4 bases and the J gene lost 0 bases, with 10 bases spanning the gap. The CDR3 consists of 15 residues. The CDR3 here is CASSRPPGSYNEQFF. The DNA of the CDR3 is TGCGCCAGCAGCCGACCCCCCGGCTCCTACAATGAGCAGTTCTTC.

This clonotype was found many times. The chain links TRBV5-1 to TRBJ1-2; D is perhaps TRBD1 (5 bases). Per the germline V gene, CDR1 is SGHRS and CDR2 is YFSETQ. Trimming took 8 bases from V and 4 from J, leaving 21 bases between them. CDR3 length equals 15 residues. CDR3 protein: CARDITFLDFYGYTF. The CDR3 region has the DNA TGCGCCAGGGACATTACCTTTCTAGACTTCTATGGCTACACCTTC.

This clonotype has ten or more counts. This chain connects TRBV4-1 to TRBJ2-5; D perhaps matches TRBD2 (5 bases). The CDR3 sequence is 14 residues long. The germline gives CDR1 MGHRA, CDR2 YSYEKL. The V end lost 1 base, the J end lost 5 bases, and 11 bases lay between the germline ends. CDR3 loop: CASSQVGIWETQYF. The CDR3 DNA sequence: TGCGCCAGCAGCCAAGTCGGGATCTGGGAGACCCAGTACTTC.

This clonotype showed up just a few times. The genes are TRBV20-1 and TRBJ2-1; D not certain. The CDR3 runs to 12 residues. The germline V and J ends were trimmed by 4 bases and 5 bases, with 9 bases remaining between them. Germline loops: CDR1 DFQATT, CDR2 SNEGSKA (reference sequence). For the CDR3, the DNA is TGCAGTGCTAAGTTTCCCAACAATGAGCAGTTCTTC. It codes for CSAKFPNNEQFF.

As concerns this clonotype: One end of the junction varies from germline; a read error may be responsible. The chain carries TRBV12-3 or TRBV12-4 and TRBJ2-3, with D uncertain. This CDR3 region has 12 residues. The CDR3 is CASSYSRDTQYF. Written as DNA, the CDR3 is TGTGCCAGCAGTTACAGCAGAGATACGCAGTATTTT.

This clonotype was detected many times. The V call is TRBV6-2 or TRBV6-3, the J call TRBJ1-1; D is possibly TRBD1 (5 bases). Germline lookup yields CDR1 MNHEY and CDR2 SVGEGT. CDR3 size: 16 residues. V lost 0 bases and J 3 bases, leaving 14 bases between the germline ends. CDR3: CASSYSNRGGHTEAFF. The DNA of the CDR3 is TGTGCCAGCAGTTACTCGAACCGGGGCGGTCACACTGAAGCTTTCTTT.

This clonotype was picked up many times. This rearrangement joins TRBV20-1 to TRBJ1-5, with 10 bases fitting TRBD1. This CDR3 has 13 amino acids. Germline V gene sequence: CDR1 DFQATT, CDR2 SNEGSKA (reference sequence). With 6 bases clipped from V and 4 bases from J, the junction kept 3 bases outside the gene matches. CDR3 sequence (DNA): TGCAGTGCGAGGACAGGGGGGAATCAGCCCCAGCATTTT. As protein: CSARTGGNQPQHF.